The 9 T cell receptor beta chains below were found in one sample sequenced in a study of Graves' ophthalmopathy and Graves' hyperthyroidism (dated 2018 in TCRdb). Sequencing took place on an Illumina HiSeq 2000. For repertoire sequencing, TCR beta CDR3 regions were amplified from RNA transcripts. HTBI primers and the Qiagen OneStep RT-PCR kit were used in a first-round RT-PCR, which was followed by a second-round multiplex PCR, size selection and purification. The public reads were quality trimmed at Q25 with fastp and then assembled into clones with MiXCR by TCRdb, keeping productive beta chains. Every entry covers one CDR3 protein and lists the most common genes and DNA from its rows. This sample has 740,000 or so distinct CDR3 sequences in its table, and roughly two fifths of those were observed once. In total, the top ten clones hold 40% to 55% of the sample. Sequenced: peripheral blood. These receptors were collected from an adult man with Graves' ophthalmopathy.

The sample holds many counts of this clonotype. V and J are TRBV5-1 and TRBJ2-5; 7 nucleotides agree with TRBD2. V was pared by 6 bases and J by 5 bases, with 4 bases of the junction left unmatched. This CDR3 contains 12 residues. Looked up from germline, CDR1 is SGHRS and CDR2 is YFSETQ. The CDR3 sequence: CASKTSQETQYF. CDR3 nucleotides: TGCGCCAGCAAGACTAGCCAGGAGACCCAGTACTTC.

Comments on this clonotype: A read error may be the cause here, since a much bigger clone is one base away. It is likely a read error, because the conserved phenylalanine at the end of the CDR3 is missing. The chain uses TRBV7-9 and TRBJ2-5; 9 positions agree with TRBD1. This CDR3 contains 14 residues. The germline gives CDR1 SEHNR, CDR2 FQNEAQ (reference sequence). V was pared by 3 bases and J by 4 bases, with 3 bases of the junction left unmatched. The CDR3 loop is CASSFGQGLETQYL. Here the CDR3 DNA reads TGTGCCAGCAGCTTCGGACAGGGGTTAGAGACCCAGTACCTC.

The V gene is TRBV5-1, the J gene TRBJ1-6; 7 bases are a match to TRBD1. CDR1 SGHRS and CDR2 YFSETQ come from the germline V gene. The CDR3 extends over 15 amino acids. The V and J ends lost 3 bases and 7 bases, in that order; junction bases with no gene match: 7. The CDR3 DNA reads as TGCGCCAGCAGCTCAGGGGGACAGACCAATTCACCCCTCCACTTT. It codes for CASSSGGQTNSPLHF.

The rearrangement uses TRBV25-1 and TRBJ1-6, with D possibly TRBD1 on 5 matching bases. Trimming shortened V by 5 bases and J by 0 bases, and 14 bases separated the two germline ends. The CDR3 consists of 17 residues. CDR1 is MGHDK and CDR2 is SYGVNS in the germline V gene. Here the CDR3 reads CASSLFRASSYNSPLHF. The CDR3 nucleotides read TGTGCCAGCAGTTTATTCAGGGCGAGCTCCTATAATTCACCCCTCCACTTT.

CDR3 bases: TGTGCCAGCAGTGAAGCTCGGCTCCCAGGAGAGACCCAGTACTTC. Residues: CASSEARLPGETQYF. The rearrangement links TRBV6-1 to TRBJ2-5; D is unclear. Germline CDR1 is MNHNS and CDR2 is SASEGT. V was shortened by 0 bases and J by 4 bases, with 12 bases between the two germline ends. CDR3 size: 15 residues.

The J gene is TRBJ2-7, the V gene TRBV29-1; 10 positions agree with TRBD2. Losses at the gene ends were 2 bases for V and 5 bases for J; bases not matched to a gene: 3. Looked up from germline, CDR1 is SQVTM and CDR2 is ANQGSEA. The length of the CDR3 is 13 residues. The DNA for the CDR3 is TGCAGCGTTGAACTAGCGGGAGTCAACGAGCAGTACTTC. It is translated as CSVELAGVNEQYF.

This clonotype was counted a few times. CDR3 nucleotide sequence: TGTGCCAGCAGCCAAGGCGACAGGGTCAACACTGAAGCTTTCTTT. Its protein is CASSQGDRVNTEAFF. V is TRBV4-2 and J is TRBJ1-1, with 7 bases matching TRBD1. The CDR3 is 15 residues long. Per the germline V gene, CDR1 is LGHNA and CDR2 is YNFKEQ. V dropped 1 base and J dropped 2; count of bases not matched to a gene: 4.

The chain combines TRBV2 with TRBJ1-5, with 7 bases aligning to TRBD1. Per the germline V gene, CDR1 is SNHLY and CDR2 is FYNNEI. The CDR3 spans 14 residues. The trim removed 6 bases at V and 5 bases at J, leaving 7 bases unmatched. The CDR3 is CASRHRDSYQPQHF. The CDR3 region has the DNA TGTGCCAGCAGGCACCGGGACAGCTATCAGCCCCAGCATTTT. Together with reference TRBV2 and TRBJ1-5, the CDR3 gives the full variable domain: EPEVTQTPSHQVTQMGQEVILRCVPISNHLYFYWYRQILGQKVEFLVSFYNNEISEKSEIFDDQFSVERPDGSNFTLKIRSTKLEDSAMYFCASRHRDSYQPQHFGDGTRLSIL.

The table lists this clonotype with many counts. The J gene is TRBJ1-6, the V gene TRBV10-2; 8 bases are shared with TRBD1. Germline CDR1 is WSHSY and CDR2 is SAAADI. The CDR3 sequence is 13 residues long. The V and J ends lost 2 bases and 12 bases, in that order; junction bases with no gene match: 3. CDR3 sequence: CASSEGQGLPLHF. CDR3 DNA: TGCGCCAGCAGTGAGGGACAGGGCTTACCCCTCCACTTT.